These 26 T cell receptor beta chains came from one sample sequenced in a study of T cell repertoires in cytomegalovirus infection. TCRdb ran MiXCR on the reads and lists one entry per CDR3 protein. The sample holds roughly 19,000 distinct CDR3 sequences, about 42% seen once. Which antigens these TCRs recognize remains unknown. The sequencing here drew on CD8+ T cells from cultured PBMCs, taken from culture after CMV antigen stimulation. These receptors came from a human donor in good health (CMV status not recorded). Some clones in this sample may be carry-over from other donors' samples.

This clonotype was counted at least ten times. The chain combines TRBV12-3 or TRBV12-4 with TRBJ1-5; D remains unclear. The CDR3 is 12 residues long. With 6 bases removed from V and 0 bases from J, the gap between germline ends came to 3 bases. The CDR3 sequence is CASRISNQPQHF. The DNA for the CDR3 is TGTGCCAGCAGAATTAGCAATCAGCCCCAGCATTTT.

This rearrangement joins TRBV20-1 to TRBJ2-7; TRBD2 is a possible D gene (5 bases). The CDR3 spans 14 residues. From germline, CDR1 is DFQATT and CDR2 SNEGSKA (reference sequence). Trimming took 1 base from V and 0 from J, leaving 10 bases between them. CDR3 in DNA: TGCAGTGCTAGAGCGGCCAGCGGCTCCTACGAGCAGTACTTC. Its translation: CSARAASGSYEQYF.

The chain has TRBV7-9 and TRBJ2-2; D unclear. Germline loops: CDR1 SEHNR, CDR2 FQNEAQ (reference sequence). The CDR3 runs to 14 residues. The V end lost 5 bases, the J end lost 1 base, and 8 bases lay between the germline ends. Here the CDR3 reads CASSSQKNTGELFF. The CDR3 DNA is TGTGCCAGCAGCAGCCAGAAGAACACCGGGGAGCTGTTTTTT.

In its sample, this clonotype was seen a few times. V and J are TRBV3-1 and TRBJ2-7; D is ambiguous. The germline V gene encodes CDR1 LGHDT and CDR2 YNNKEL (reference sequence). CDR3 size: 16 residues. Trimming removed 0 bases from V and 5 bases from J, with 17 bases in between. This chain's CDR3 is CASSQDLTWGSHEQYF. The CDR3 nucleotides read TGTGCCAGCAGCCAAGATCTAACGTGGGGATCCCACGAGCAGTACTTC.

This chain joins TRBV19 and TRBJ2-1, with D perhaps TRBD2 (5 bases). Deletions cut 10 bases from V and 4 bases from J, with 14 bases between. CDR3 size: 13 residues. Germline V lookup: CDR1 LNHDA, CDR2 SQIVND (reference sequence). In nucleotides, the CDR3 is TGTGCCACTCAGGACTCTCCGTACAATGAGCAGTTCTTC. Its protein product is CATQDSPYNEQFF.

Written as DNA, the CDR3 is TGTGCCAGCAGCTTAGCCAGTCTCCATGAGCAGTTCTTC. Translating it yields CASSLASLHEQFF. The rearrangement links TRBV7-9 to TRBJ2-1; D is unclear. V gave up 0 bases and J gave up 8 bases, with 8 bases separating them. The germline CDR1 and CDR2 sequences are SEHNR and FQNEAQ (reference sequence). The CDR3 is 13 residues long.

The CDR3 loop reads CASSIRTPDTIYF. DNA of the CDR3: TGTGCCAGTAGTATCAGGACTCCTGACACCATATATTTT. The chain combines TRBV19 with TRBJ1-3; D gene unclear. The germline gives CDR1 LNHDA, CDR2 SQIVND (reference sequence). The CDR3 loop spans 13 amino acids. Trimming took off 3 bases at V and 8 bases at J, with 11 bases between the two ends.

The rearrangement links TRBV6-4 to TRBJ2-3; D tentatively reads TRBD1 or TRBD2 (5 bases each). Germline V gene sequence: CDR1 MRHNA, CDR2 SNTAGT. CDR3 length: 14 residues. V was shortened by 0 bases and J by 4 bases, with 8 bases between the two germline ends. The CDR3: CASSDSGDSDTQYF. CDR3 coding DNA: TGTGCCAGCAGTGACTCGGGGGATTCAGATACGCAGTATTTT.

This chain uses TRBV28 with TRBJ1-5; maybe TRBD1 (5 bases). The germline gives CDR1 MDHEN, CDR2 SYDVKM. V was cut by 2 bases and J by 0 bases, with 14 bases left in between. The CDR3 loop spans 17 amino acids. In DNA, the CDR3 is TGTGCCAGCAGTTTACGGTCAGAAGGGGATAGCAATCAGCCCCAGCATTTT. Translation: CASSLRSEGDSNQPQHF.

V gene TRBV12-3 or TRBV12-4 combines with J gene TRBJ2-1; the D gene is possibly TRBD1 (6 bases). CDR3 length: 15 amino acids. Trimming stripped 7 bases from V and 4 bases from J, with 17 bases between. CDR3 loop: CASINDRDKYNEQFF. CDR3 in DNA: TGTGCCAGCATCAATGACCGGGACAAATACAATGAGCAGTTCTTC.

CDR3 protein: CASSLDRDTGELFF. CDR3 in DNA: TGTGCCAGCAGTTTGGACAGGGACACCGGGGAGCTGTTTTTT. The V call is TRBV28, the J call TRBJ2-2, with TRBD1 matching over 8 bases. The V segment lost 3 bases and the J segment 3 bases; nucleotides outside the gene matches: 0. This CDR3 is built from 14 residues. Germline V CDR1 and CDR2: MDHEN, SYDVKM.

The genes are TRBV7-2 and TRBJ2-7, with 13 nucleotides matching TRBD2. V gave up 3 bases and J gave up 0 bases; unmatched junction bases: 5. Looked up from germline, CDR1 is SGHTA and CDR2 is FQGNSA. This CDR3 is 17 amino acids long. The CDR3 spells CASSFPGTSGNSYEQYF. The CDR3 DNA is TGTGCCAGCAGCTTCCCCGGGACTAGCGGGAACTCCTACGAGCAGTACTTC.

The V gene is TRBV12-3 or TRBV12-4, the J gene TRBJ2-5; D assignment may be TRBD1 or TRBD2 (5 bases each). Trimming pared 7 bases from V and 4 bases from J, leaving 19 bases between. The CDR3 is 15 residues long. The CDR3 loop is CASTLPLAGRETQYF. DNA for the CDR3: TGTGCCAGCACCTTGCCCCTGGCAGGGAGAGAGACCCAGTACTTC.

The rearrangement uses TRBV29-1 and TRBJ2-1; 10 positions agree with TRBD2. With V trimmed by 2 bases and J by 2 bases, 3 bases remained unmatched. CDR1 SQVTM and CDR2 ANQGSEA come from the germline V gene. The CDR3 is 15 residues long. CDR3 in amino acids: CSVERTSGTYNEQFF. The CDR3, as DNA: TGCAGCGTTGAAAGGACTAGCGGCACCTACAATGAGCAGTTCTTC.

The chain is built from TRBV12-3 or TRBV12-4 and TRBJ1-2; 7 bases line up with TRBD1. Trimming removed 9 bases from V and 8 bases from J; junction bases left unmatched: 9. The CDR3 has 12 residues. CDR3 in amino acids: CARFDRVNGYTF. CDR3 nucleotides: TGTGCCAGGTTTGACAGGGTAAACGGCTACACCTTC.

The chain recombines TRBV11-3 with TRBJ2-7; 7 bases agree with TRBD2. The ends lost 3 bases at V and 0 bases at J; junction bases unmatched: 2. This CDR3 is 14 amino acids long. CDR1 is SGHNT and CDR2 is YENEEA in the germline V gene. In DNA form, the CDR3 reads TGTGCCAGCAGCTTTCGGGGGGTCTCCTACGAGCAGTACTTC. Amino acids: CASSFRGVSYEQYF.

The gene calls are TRBV7-2 and TRBJ1-1; D unclear. The CDR3 is made up of 14 amino acids. The V end lost 5 bases, the J end lost 0 bases, and 10 bases lay between the germline ends. The V gene's germline CDR1 is SGHTA and CDR2 FQGNSA. The chain's CDR3 is CASSPLGLNTEAFF. As DNA, the CDR3 is TGTGCCAGCAGCCCCCTAGGTTTGAACACTGAAGCTTTCTTT. Complete variable domain (other parts from reference TRBV7-2 and TRBJ1-1): GAGVSQSPSNKVTEKGKDVELRCDPISGHTALYWYRQSLGQGLEFLIYFQGNSAPDKSGLPSDRFSAERTGGSVSTLTIQRTQQEDSAVYLCASSPLGLNTEAFFGQGTRLTVV.

This chain uses TRBV14 with TRBJ2-5; 7 nucleotides match TRBD2. The CDR3 contains 13 residues. V was clipped by 3 bases and J by 4 bases; unmatched bases: 2. Germline V gene lookup returns CDR1 SGHDN and CDR2 FVKESK. The CDR3: CASSHWEGETQYF. The DNA of the CDR3 is TGTGCCAGCAGCCACTGGGAGGGAGAGACCCAGTACTTC.

The sample holds a few counts of this clonotype. The chain carries TRBV12-3 or TRBV12-4 and TRBJ2-4, with D uncertain. This CDR3 comprises 14 residues. V was pared by 4 bases and J by 3 bases, with 10 bases between. CDR3 region: CASSYVAVKNIQYF. The CDR3 coding sequence is TGTGCCAGCAGTTATGTAGCAGTCAAAAACATTCAGTACTTC.

This clonotype occurred once. The chain joins TRBV7-2 to TRBJ2-7; 7 nucleotides agree with TRBD2. Germline V gene lookup returns CDR1 SGHTA and CDR2 FQGNSA. The CDR3 runs to 16 residues. The V and J ends lost 2 bases and 0 bases, in that order; junction bases with no gene match: 7. For the CDR3, the DNA is TGTGCCAGCAGCTTACTCGGGGCTAGCGGCTCCTACGAGCAGTACTTC. This translates into CASSLLGASGSYEQYF.

V usage is TRBV5-1 and J usage is TRBJ1-2, with D unclear. The V gene's germline CDR1 is SGHRS and CDR2 YFSETQ. The CDR3 spans 13 residues. V was clipped by 0 bases and J by 8 bases, with 11 bases between them. As DNA, the CDR3 is TGCGCCAGCAGCTTGGGGACCGCTTGGGGCTACACCTTC. It specifies CASSLGTAWGYTF.

The genes are TRBV12-3 or TRBV12-4 and TRBJ2-7; possibly TRBD2 for D (6 bases). V lost 4 bases to trimming and J lost 7 bases, with 20 bases between them. CDR3 length: 15 amino acids. The CDR3 sequence: CASSSPRDFPREQYF. CDR3 in DNA: TGTGCCAGCAGTTCCCCCCGGGACTTCCCTCGGGAGCAGTACTTC.

This clonotype was seen only a few times. This rearrangement joins TRBV30 to TRBJ2-1; TRBD2 might be the D (5 bases). The germline V gene encodes CDR1 GTSNPN and CDR2 SVGIG (reference sequence). V lost 8 bases and J 4 bases, leaving 24 bases between the germline ends. The CDR3 sequence is 16 residues long. DNA of the CDR3: TGTGCCGGATCCCCCTACAAGGCTAGCAGATACAATGAGCAGTTCTTC. Its translation: CAGSPYKASRYNEQFF.

J is TRBJ2-1 and V is TRBV4-1, with D uncertain. V was trimmed by 2 bases and J by 8 bases, leaving 13 bases between them. CDR3 length equals 14 residues. Germline lookup yields CDR1 MGHRA and CDR2 YSYEKL. Here the CDR3 DNA reads TGCGCCAGCAGCCAAAGCCGGAGTGGGCATGAGCAGTTCTTC. This encodes CASSQSRSGHEQFF.

This clonotype was counted at least ten times. This rearrangement joins TRBV27 to TRBJ1-6; the D gene is possibly TRBD1 (6 bases). The CDR3 is 14 residues long. V was clipped by 10 bases and J by 0 bases, with 10 bases between them. Germline CDR1 MNHEY, CDR2 SMNVEV (reference sequence). The CDR3 loop is CATSDSSYNSPLHF. The CDR3 DNA reads TGTGCCACGTCGGACAGCTCCTATAATTCACCCCTCCACTTT.

This sequence joins TRBV10-3 and TRBJ2-1; TRBD1 agrees at 11 bases. Per the germline V gene, CDR1 is ENHRY and CDR2 is SYGVKD. The CDR3 spans 12 residues. V was clipped by 8 bases and J by 8 bases; unmatched bases: 2. CDR3 sequence: CAIGTGGHEQFF. For the CDR3, the DNA is TGTGCCATCGGGACAGGGGGTCATGAGCAGTTCTTC.